The 23 T cell receptor beta chains presented below share a single source sample, sequenced in a study of early T cells in non-severe SARS-CoV-2 infection. TCRdb reprocessed the 5' RACE reads with MiXCR, giving one entry per CDR3 protein. The sample includes roughly 60,000 distinct CDR3 sequences, around 12% of them seen just once. The sample was whole blood. The receptor set was obtained from an adult who was a healthcare worker with PCR-confirmed SARS-CoV-2 infection or an uninfected control (not recorded which).

The rearrangement joins TRBV5-4 to TRBJ2-7; 8 nucleotides match TRBD2. CDR1 and CDR2 (germline): SGHNT, YYREEE (reference sequence). The CDR3 runs 15 residues. The V and J ends lost 4 bases and 3 bases, in that order; junction bases with no gene match: 9. In DNA, the CDR3 is TGTGCCAGCAGCATTGCCGGGACTAGAGACTACGAGCAGTACTTC. Protein sequence: CASSIAGTRDYEQYF.

In this sample, this clonotype turned up many times. Written as DNA, the CDR3 is TGCAGCGTTGAAGGCTCCCTGTACCAAGAGACCCAGTACTTC. It specifies CSVEGSLYQETQYF. V is TRBV29-1 and J is TRBJ2-5; D remains ambiguous. V lost 1 base to trimming and J lost 0 bases, with 9 bases between them. Germline assignment: CDR1 SQVTM and CDR2 ANQGSEA. The CDR3 has 14 amino acids.

This clonotype was counted only a few times. The chain joins TRBV6-5 to TRBJ1-5, with 7 nucleotides matching TRBD1. The V gene end was trimmed by 6 bases and the J gene end by 7 bases; junction bases not matched to a gene: 12. Germline V lookup: CDR1 MNHEY, CDR2 SVGAGI. This CDR3 spans 15 amino acids. The chain's CDR3 is CASRRRQGDYQPQHF. The CDR3 DNA is TGTGCCAGCAGACGAAGACAGGGTGACTACCAGCCCCAGCATTTT.

This clonotype was detected a few times. The rearrangement links TRBV20-1 to TRBJ2-7, with D tentatively TRBD2 (6 bases). Germline assignment: CDR1 DFQATT and CDR2 SNEGSKA (reference sequence). The CDR3 runs to 13 residues. V was pared by 6 bases and J by 5 bases, with 17 bases between. CDR3 protein: CSAPRRGLDEQYF. DNA of the CDR3: TGCAGTGCCCCCCGGCGGGGACTCGACGAGCAGTACTTC.

The gene calls are TRBV11-2 and TRBJ2-7; weak D call: TRBD1 (5 bases). The CDR3 extends over 14 amino acids. V was trimmed by 5 bases and J by 3 bases, leaving 14 bases between them. From germline, CDR1 is SGHAT and CDR2 FQNNGV. In DNA form, the CDR3 reads TGTGCCAGCAGCCGCGTCGGACACAACTACGAGCAGTACTTC. Protein sequence: CASSRVGHNYEQYF.

This sequence joins TRBV29-1 and TRBJ2-6; 11 nucleotides match TRBD1. The J segment lost 0 bases and the V segment lost 6 bases, leaving 4 bases of the junction unmatched. Germline CDR1 reads SQVTM; CDR2 reads ANQGSEA. CDR3 length equals 16 residues. CDR3 amino acids: CSVAGTGGSGANVLTF. The CDR3 DNA is TGCAGCGTGGCCGGGACAGGGGGCTCTGGGGCCAACGTCCTGACTTTC. The full variable domain, completed using reference TRBV29-1 and TRBJ2-6, is SAVISQKPSRDICQRGTSLTIQCQVDSQVTMMFWYRQQPGQSLTLIATANQGSEATYESGFVIDKFPISRPNLTFSTLTVSNMSPEDSSIYLCSVAGTGGSGANVLTFGAGSRLTVL.

This clonotype was found many times. The DNA of the CDR3 is TGTGCCAGCAGCCGGACTAGCGGGAACGAGCAGTACTTC. It encodes CASSRTSGNEQYF. The J gene is TRBJ2-7, the V gene TRBV3-1; 12 bases agree with TRBD2. CDR3 length: 13 amino acids. Germline CDR1 reads LGHDT; CDR2 reads YNNKEL (reference sequence). Germline trimming cut 4 bases from V and 5 bases from J; bases unmatched to any gene: 0.

The CDR3 protein is CASSSGLESDTQYF. CDR3 nucleotides: TGTGCCAGCAGCTCGGGACTAGAATCAGATACGCAGTATTTT. This rearrangement joins TRBV5-6 to TRBJ2-3; 8 bases map to TRBD2. The V segment lost 3 bases and the J segment 4 bases; nucleotides outside the gene matches: 4. CDR1 and CDR2 (germline): SGHDT, YYEEEE. This CDR3 comprises 14 residues.

In its sample, this clonotype was seen many times. The chain carries TRBV5-1 and TRBJ2-3, with D maybe TRBD1 (6 bases). Trimming took 0 bases from V and 0 from J, leaving 8 bases between them. Germline CDR1 reads SGHRS; CDR2 reads YFSETQ. The CDR3 has 15 residues. CDR3 in DNA: TGCGCCAGCAGCTTGGACAGGGAAAGCACAGATACGCAGTATTTT. Protein sequence: CASSLDRESTDTQYF.

This clonotype was seen repeatedly, ten times or more. The V and J genes are TRBV4-1 and TRBJ2-1; 7 nucleotides line up with TRBD2. The V and J ends lost 4 bases and 3 bases, in that order; junction bases with no gene match: 6. CDR3 length: 15 residues. CDR1 MGHRA and CDR2 YSYEKL come from the germline V gene. DNA for the CDR3: TGCGCCAGCAGCCCCAGTGGCGGGAGCTACAATGAGCAGTTCTTC. Translating it yields CASSPSGGSYNEQFF.

This clonotype showed up just a few times. This chain joins TRBV20-1 and TRBJ1-2; the D gene is possibly TRBD1 (5 bases). Deletions cut 3 bases from V and 8 bases from J, with 19 bases between. This CDR3 has 14 residues. Germline V gene sequence: CDR1 DFQATT, CDR2 SNEGSKA (reference sequence). The CDR3, as DNA: TGCAGTGCTAGGCCCGGGACTTCAGGAACGGGCTACACCTTC. Translated: CSARPGTSGTGYTF.

A single count supports this clonotype. The chain uses TRBV6-1 and TRBJ2-5; unclear D gene. V gave up 5 bases and J gave up 4 bases, with 17 bases separating them. Germline values: CDR1 MNHNS, CDR2 SASEGT. The CDR3 is 15 amino acids. CDR3 nucleotides: TGTGCCAGCAGTCCCGGTACCCCACGCATAGAGACCCAGTACTTC. Its translation: CASSPGTPRIETQYF.

This clonotype has at least ten counts. The chain is built from TRBV7-8 and TRBJ1-4; maybe TRBD1 (6 bases). Trimming cost V 4 bases and J 4 bases, with 16 bases left between them. Germline values: CDR1 SGHVS, CDR2 FQNEAQ. This CDR3 has 16 residues. CDR3 sequence: CASSSPRRGRNEKLFF. The CDR3 DNA is TGTGCCAGCAGCTCTCCTCGACGGGGGCGTAATGAAAAACTGTTTTTT. Full variable domain (outside the CDR3, taken from reference TRBV7-8 and TRBJ1-4): GAGVSQSPRYKVAKRGQDVALRCDPISGHVSLFWYQQALGQGPEFLTYFQNEAQLDKSGLPSDRFFAERPEGSVSTLKIQRTQQEDSAVYLCASSSPRRGRNEKLFFGSGTQLSVL.

In its sample, this clonotype was seen many times. This chain links TRBV27 with TRBJ2-3; 7 nucleotides agree with TRBD2. V shed 6 bases, J shed 4 bases, and the junction held 4 bases outside the gene matches. Per germline, CDR1 MNHEY and CDR2 SMNVEV (reference sequence). The CDR3 length is 13 residues. DNA for the CDR3: TGTGCCAGCAGGTTGGCGGGGGCAGATACGCAGTATTTT. Protein: CASRLAGADTQYF.

This clonotype occurred many times. The rearrangement links TRBV3-1 to TRBJ2-4; 10 bases agree with TRBD2. The CDR3 length is 17 residues. Losses at the gene ends were 4 bases for V and 2 bases for J; bases not matched to a gene: 8. Germline V CDR1 and CDR2: LGHDT, YNNKEL (reference sequence). The CDR3 protein is CASSPQSTSGPKNIQYF. The CDR3 nucleotides are TGTGCCAGCAGCCCTCAGTCGACTAGCGGGCCCAAAAACATTCAGTACTTC.

This chain joins TRBV4-2 and TRBJ2-1; D is unresolved. Germline V lookup: CDR1 LGHNA, CDR2 YNFKEQ. This CDR3 comprises 19 residues. Deletions cut 4 bases from V and 8 bases from J, with 30 bases between. The CDR3 reads CASSRYELESAASHDEQFF. In DNA form, the CDR3 reads TGTGCCAGCAGCCGGTATGAGCTGGAATCCGCGGCCTCGCACGATGAGCAGTTCTTC.

This clonotype has only a few counts. An end of the junction does not agree with germline; a read error may underlie this. The chain links TRBV11-2 to TRBJ2-1; weak D call: TRBD1 (5 bases). The CDR3 length is 13 residues. Germline CDR1 is SGHAT and CDR2 is FQNNGV. The CDR3 reads CVSSPQSRAEQFF. CDR3 bases: TGTGTCAGCAGCCCCCAAAGCAGGGCTGAGCAGTTCTTC.

The V and J genes are TRBV7-9 and TRBJ2-2; D gene ambiguous. Germline CDR1 and CDR2: SEHNR and FQNEAQ (reference sequence). The CDR3 extends over 17 amino acids. V lost 5 bases to trimming and J lost 2 bases, with 18 bases between them. CDR3 in amino acids: CASSLRTALYNTGELFF. The CDR3 region has the DNA TGTGCCAGCAGCCTCCGGACGGCCTTATACAACACCGGGGAGCTGTTTTTT. Variable domain in full (rest from reference TRBV7-9 and TRBJ2-2): DTGVSQNPRHKITKRGQNVTFRCDPISEHNRLYWYRQTLGQGPEFLTYFQNEAQLEKSRLLSDRFSAERPKGSFSTLEIQRTEQGDSAMYLCASSLRTALYNTGELFFGEGSRLTVL.

This clonotype was counted ten times or more. This chain uses TRBV4-1 with TRBJ1-4, with 7 bases fitting TRBD1. CDR3 length equals 15 residues. Germline V gene data show CDR1 as MGHRA and CDR2 as YSYEKL. The ends lost 4 bases at V and 5 bases at J; junction bases unmatched: 7. DNA for the CDR3: TGCGCCAGCAGCCGATCCGGGACAGTGAATGAAAAACTGTTTTTT. It codes for CASSRSGTVNEKLFF.

This clonotype showed up just a few times. The chain couples TRBV10-2 to TRBJ1-2; D unclear. V lost 3 bases to trimming and J lost 3 bases, with 5 bases between them. The CDR3 sequence is 12 residues long. Germline-derived CDR1 and CDR2 are WSHSY and SAAADI. The CDR3 is CASSEFDYGYTF. The CDR3 DNA reads as TGCGCCAGCAGTGAATTCGACTATGGCTACACCTTC.

This rearrangement joins TRBV29-1 to TRBJ2-7, with a weak D call TRBD2 (5 bases). Germline lookup yields CDR1 SQVTM and CDR2 ANQGSEA. The CDR3 length is 13 residues. Trimming shortened V by 5 bases and J by 2 bases, and 13 bases separated the two germline ends. This CDR3 reads CSVIPDSTYEQYF. CDR3 bases: TGCAGCGTTATCCCGGACTCTACCTACGAGCAGTACTTC.

The sample holds a few counts of this clonotype. The rearrangement uses TRBV11-2 and TRBJ1-2, with D uncertain. Germline CDR1 reads SGHAT; CDR2 reads FQNNGV. This CDR3 is 15 amino acids long. V shed 1 base and J shed 2 bases, with 11 bases lying between them. CDR3 in DNA: TGTGCCAGCAGCTTAGTGAGGACGGACAACTATGGCTACACCTTC. It specifies CASSLVRTDNYGYTF.

This clonotype was counted between two and nine times. The rearrangement uses TRBV6-5 and TRBJ2-2, with 8 nucleotides matching TRBD1. J was trimmed by 4 bases and V by 2 bases; bases with no gene match: 6. This CDR3 region has 16 residues. Germline V lookup: CDR1 MNHEY, CDR2 SVGAGI. CDR3 bases: TGTGCCAGCAGTTACGTCGGACAGGGAGGCACCGGGGAGCTGTTTTTT. Its translation is CASSYVGQGGTGELFF.